The 10 T cell receptor beta chains in this list originate from one sample, sequenced in a study of Graves' ophthalmopathy and Graves' hyperthyroidism. RNA transcripts yielded amplified TCR beta CDR3 regions. HTBI primers served in a first-round RT-PCR, which a second-round multiplex PCR followed. Using its own MiXCR run on the multiplex PCR reads, TCRdb lists one record per CDR3 protein. The sample gives about 590,000 distinct CDR3 sequences, under 45% of which show up once; about 4% is in the top ten. The sample consisted of peripheral blood or thyroid tissue (not recorded which). The receptors were gathered from an adult man with Graves' hyperthyroidism.

This clonotype was counted ten times or more. CDR3 region: CASSPQAGRGEKLFF. CDR3 DNA sequence: TGTGCCAGCAGCCCCCAAGCGGGGAGGGGTGAAAAACTGTTTTTT. J is TRBJ1-4 and V is TRBV7-8, with D possibly being TRBD1 (5 bases). The CDR3 runs to 15 residues. CDR1 SGHVS and CDR2 FQNEAQ come from the germline V gene. V shed 5 bases and J shed 7 bases, with 17 bases lying between them.

This clonotype was seen just once. Being one base from a much bigger clone, this may be a read error. Lacking the conserved final phenylalanine or tryptophan, this CDR3 likely reflects a read error. V is TRBV5-4 and J is TRBJ2-6; no clear D gene. The V end lost 1 base, the J end lost 2 bases, and 7 bases lay between the germline ends. There are 15 residues in the CDR3. From germline, CDR1 is SGHNT and CDR2 YYREEE (reference sequence). DNA of the CDR3: TGTGCCAGCAGCTTGCAGGTTGCTGGGGCCAACGTCCTGACTCTC. Encoded protein: CASSLQVAGANVLTL.

The V gene is TRBV4-1, the J gene TRBJ2-7; 10 bases align to TRBD2. The V and J ends lost 4 bases and 5 bases, in that order; junction bases with no gene match: 8. The CDR3 extends over 15 amino acids. From germline, CDR1 is MGHRA and CDR2 YSYEKL. CDR3: CASSLKLAGSHEQYF. The DNA of the CDR3 is TGCGCCAGCAGCCTAAAACTAGCGGGATCGCACGAGCAGTACTTC.

In its sample, this clonotype was seen a few times. The V and J genes are TRBV5-1 and TRBJ2-2; TRBD1 agrees at 8 bases. With 2 bases clipped from V and 7 bases from J, the junction kept 4 bases outside the gene matches. The CDR3 covers 14 residues. Germline V gene sequence: CDR1 SGHRS, CDR2 YFSETQ. The CDR3 region is CASSFGQGGGELFF. In DNA, the CDR3 is TGCGCCAGCAGCTTTGGACAGGGCGGCGGGGAGCTGTTTTTT.

Concerning this clonotype: A much more abundant neighbour one base away suggests this may be a read error. V and J are TRBV5-6 and TRBJ1-2; 8 nucleotides match TRBD1. Germline assignment: CDR1 SGHDT and CDR2 YYEEEE. The length of the CDR3 is 17 residues. DNA for the CDR3: TGTGCCAGCAGCTTGCCGGGACAGGAGTTAACCTGGGATGGCTGCACCTTC. This codes for CASSLPGQELTWDGCTF.

This clonotype was detected ten times or more. This chain links TRBV12-3 or TRBV12-4 with TRBJ1-2; D perhaps matches TRBD1 (5 bases). Trimming pared 2 bases from V and 3 bases from J, leaving 10 bases between. The CDR3 runs 14 residues. The CDR3 region is CASSLKRGDYGYTF. The CDR3 DNA is TGTGCCAGCAGTTTAAAAAGGGGCGACTATGGCTACACCTTC.

This clonotype occurred many times. CDR3 loop: CASSLAGTSGIYQETQYF. As DNA, the CDR3 is TGCGCCAGCAGCTTGGCCGGGACTAGCGGGATTTACCAAGAGACCCAGTACTTC. The rearrangement joins TRBV5-1 to TRBJ2-5, with 13 bases that match TRBD2. V lost 0 bases, J lost 0 bases, and 5 bases stayed unmatched. This CDR3 spans 18 amino acids. Germline lookup yields CDR1 SGHRS and CDR2 YFSETQ.

The V and J genes are TRBV27 and TRBJ2-2, with D maybe TRBD1 (6 bases). The germline V gene encodes CDR1 MNHEY and CDR2 SMNVEV (reference sequence). The CDR3 is made up of 15 amino acids. Trimming removed 4 bases at V and 4 bases at J, with 13 bases between. CDR3 residues: CASSSTGFGTGELFF. CDR3 coding DNA: TGTGCCAGCAGTTCTACAGGGTTTGGCACCGGGGAGCTGTTTTTT.

This clonotype has ten or more counts. The chain employs TRBV5-1 and TRBJ1-2; D ambiguous. CDR3 size: 15 residues. V was pared by 2 bases and J by 0 bases, with 11 bases between. Per germline, CDR1 SGHRS and CDR2 YFSETQ. CDR3 nucleotides: TGCGCCAGCAGCTTTAACAGAAACTCTAACTATGGCTACACCTTC. It codes for CASSFNRNSNYGYTF. The variable domain in full, with the rest retrieved from reference TRBV5-1 and TRBJ1-2, is KAGVTQTPRYLIKTRGQQVTLSCSPISGHRSVSWYQQTPGQGLQFLFEYFSETQRNKGNFPGRFSGRQFSNSRSEMNVSTLELGDSALYLCASSFNRNSNYGYTFGSGTRLTVV.

On this clonotype itself: A read error is possible here, since a much larger clone lies one base away. The conserved final phenylalanine or tryptophan is absent from the CDR3, which likely points to a read error. V and J are TRBV7-6 and TRBJ1-4; 12 nucleotides align to TRBD1. The trim removed 7 bases at V and 8 bases at J, leaving 5 bases unmatched. CDR1 and CDR2 from the germline V gene are SGHVS and FNYEAQ. This CDR3 region has 14 residues. DNA of the CDR3: TGTGCCAGCAACCCCGGGACAGGGGGCGAAAAACTGTTTCTT. It specifies CASNPGTGGEKLFL.